This T cell receptor (beta chain) was identified during a study of blood T cells in healthy people across ages. A sample-barcoded 5' primer and a J-beta primer mix were used in a second PCR of about 7 to 12 cycles. TCRdb fed the 5' RACE reads into MiXCR, producing one record per CDR3 protein. The sample shows about 1.8 million distinct CDR3 sequences, around half of them seen only once. The CDR3 runs 16 residues. Germline CDR1 reads SGHAT; CDR2 reads FQNNGV. Trimming took 1 base from V and 6 from J; bases not matched to a gene: 8. This TCR was recovered from a woman between 40 and 50 years old in good health. This sequence joins TRBV11-2 and TRBJ2-3; 9 bases match TRBD1. Specimen: blood. The chain's CDR3 is CASSLASGTGSDTQYF. The CDR3, as DNA: TGTGCCAGCAGCTTAGCATCCGGGACAGGGTCGGATACGCAGTATTTT.